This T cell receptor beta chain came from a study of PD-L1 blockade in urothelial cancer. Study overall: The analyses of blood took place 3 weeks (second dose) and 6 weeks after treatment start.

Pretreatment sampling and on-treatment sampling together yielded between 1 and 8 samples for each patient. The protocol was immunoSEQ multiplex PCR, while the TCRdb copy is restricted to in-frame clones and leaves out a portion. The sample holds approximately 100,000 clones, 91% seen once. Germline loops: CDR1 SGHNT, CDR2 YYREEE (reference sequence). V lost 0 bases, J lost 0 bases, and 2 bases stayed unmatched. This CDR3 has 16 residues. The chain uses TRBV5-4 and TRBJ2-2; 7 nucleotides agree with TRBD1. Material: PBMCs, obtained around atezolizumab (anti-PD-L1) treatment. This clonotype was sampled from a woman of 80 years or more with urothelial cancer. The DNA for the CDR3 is TGTGCCAGCAGCTTGGCACAGGGGACGAACACCGGGGAGCTGTTTTTT. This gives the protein CASSLAQGTNTGELFF.